Below, 10 T cell receptor beta chains from the same sample are listed, as sequenced in a study of cytomegalovirus exposure and HLA in healthy donors. Profiling relied on immunoSEQ multiplex PCR, and the TCRdb table lists in-frame clones only, not all of them. The sample has around 50,000 clones, 85% to 95% seen once; the top ten hold 4.5% to 6%. Sequencing was performed on PBMCs. These receptors were obtained from a woman younger than 30 in good health and CMV-seronegative.

The chain couples TRBV6-6 to TRBJ2-7; a possible D gene is TRBD1 (6 bases). This CDR3 spans 14 amino acids. The germline V gene encodes CDR1 MNHNY and CDR2 SVGAGI (reference sequence). Trimming removed 6 bases from V and 2 bases from J, with 14 bases in between. In DNA, the CDR3 is TGTGCCAGCAGCCACCGGGACACAGCCTACGAGCAGTACTTC. It translates to CASSHRDTAYEQYF.

This chain connects TRBV11-3 to TRBJ2-3, with D unclear. Germline loops: CDR1 SGHNT, CDR2 YENEEA. Trimming shortened V by 5 bases and J by 8 bases, and 11 bases separated the two germline ends. This CDR3 is built from 12 residues. The chain's CDR3 is CASSPRTSTQYF. The CDR3 nucleotides are TGTGCCAGCAGCCCCCGCACTTCTACGCAGTATTTT.

V and J are TRBV27 and TRBJ2-3; a possible D gene is TRBD2 (7 bases). V dropped 3 bases and J dropped 7 bases, with 32 bases sitting between them. This CDR3 has 20 amino acids. From germline, CDR1 is MNHEY and CDR2 SMNVEV (reference sequence). As DNA, the CDR3 is TGTGCCAGCAGTTTTCTTTGGGAGGCGGGGGCGGCTACGACCCAGTATACGCAGTATTTT. The encoded protein is CASSFLWEAGAATTQYTQYF.

Here the CDR3 DNA reads TGTGCCAGCAGCTTGGAGAACGGATACGAAGGAGCCGGGGAGCTGTTTTTT. Amino acid sequence: CASSLENGYEGAGELFF. The chain uses TRBV5-4 and TRBJ2-2; no clear D gene. The CDR3 sequence is 17 residues long. Trimming stripped 0 bases from V and 6 bases from J, with 18 bases between. Germline CDR1 SGHNT, CDR2 YYREEE (reference sequence). The complete variable domain, with remaining parts taken from reference TRBV5-4 and TRBJ2-2, reads ETGVTQSPTHLIKTRGQQVTLRCSSQSGHNTVSWYQQALGQGPQFIFQYYREEENGRGNFPPRFSGLQFPNYSSELNVNALELDDSALYLCASSLENGYEGAGELFFGEGSRLTVL.

The rearrangement joins TRBV5-1 to TRBJ2-7, with D maybe TRBD1 (6 bases). Between the trimmed V and J ends, which lost 4 bases and 1 base, there was a span of 21 bases. The CDR3 sequence is 17 residues long. CDR1 and CDR2 from the germline V gene are SGHRS and YFSETQ. The CDR3 nucleotides read TGCGCCAGCAGCGTTGCGGGCACAGGGAGTCCGTCCTACGAGCAGTACTTC. It translates to CASSVAGTGSPSYEQYF.

CDR3 sequence: CASSLGPGVSYEQYF. The CDR3, as DNA: TGTGCCAGCAGCTTGGGACCAGGGGTGTCCTACGAGCAGTACTTC. This sequence joins TRBV5-4 and TRBJ2-7, with a tentative D call TRBD1 (6 bases). V was trimmed by 0 bases and J by 1 base, leaving 11 bases between them. The germline V gene encodes CDR1 SGHNT and CDR2 YYREEE (reference sequence). The CDR3 length is 15 residues.

The V gene is TRBV7-2, the J gene TRBJ2-3; 8 bases agree with TRBD2. The CDR3 length is 19 residues. V trimming: 1 base; J trimming: 4 bases; junction bases outside the gene matches: 16. The germline V gene encodes CDR1 SGHTA and CDR2 FQGNSA. This chain's CDR3 is CASSLGEAGGLLMPDTQYF. The CDR3 nucleotides read TGTGCCAGCAGCTTAGGGGAGGCGGGGGGACTACTCATGCCAGATACGCAGTATTTT. The full variable domain, rest sourced from reference TRBV7-2 and TRBJ2-3, is GAGVSQSPSNKVTEKGKDVELRCDPISGHTALYWYRQSLGQGLEFLIYFQGNSAPDKSGLPSDRFSAERTGGSVSTLTIQRTQQEDSAVYLCASSLGEAGGLLMPDTQYFGPGTRLTVL.

The gene calls are TRBV18 and TRBJ2-7; 7 bases line up with TRBD1. V lost 2 bases, J lost 5 bases, and 3 bases stayed unmatched. There are 13 residues in the CDR3. Per the germline V gene, CDR1 is KGHSH and CDR2 is LQKENI. The CDR3: CASSPGTVDEQYV. The CDR3 nucleotides are TGTGCCAGCTCACCAGGGACAGTAGACGAGCAGTACGTC.

V is TRBV27 and J is TRBJ2-1; the D gene is possibly TRBD1 (5 bases). The V and J ends lost 1 base and 3 bases respectively, with 7 bases between them. Germline CDR1 MNHEY, CDR2 SMNVEV (reference sequence). This CDR3 is 14 amino acids long. The CDR3: CASSLFTGYNEQFF. CDR3 nucleotide sequence: TGTGCCAGCAGTTTATTTACAGGCTACAATGAGCAGTTCTTC.

The chain recombines TRBV5-4 with TRBJ1-1; D not resolved. Between the trimmed V and J ends, which lost 0 bases and 1 base, there was a span of 10 bases. The CDR3 contains 15 residues. CDR1 SGHNT and CDR2 YYREEE come from the germline V gene (reference sequence). This CDR3 reads CASSLARQPNTEAFF. CDR3 DNA: TGTGCCAGCAGCTTGGCCAGGCAGCCGAACACTGAAGCTTTCTTT.